This T cell receptor (beta chain) was recovered during a study of blood T cell repertoires in COVID-19. In the study overall: Both acute and convalescent COVID-19 samples were obtained from the United States, Italy and Spain.

In Seattle, patients joined the study during active infection and were tracked longitudinally. Original data processing: Researchers report that nucleated cell counts were estimated from reference gene primer amplification. Using immunoSEQ multiplex PCR, the repertoire was profiled, and TCRdb retains in-frame clones only, with some absent. D and trimming were read from the DNA, whereas the V and J calls and clone size are those reported in that table. The sample includes around 330,000 clones, approximately 88% of them seen just once. A few counts support this clone. Germline lookup yields CDR1 SEHNR and CDR2 FQNEAQ (reference sequence). Unmatched junction bases numbered 11, after V lost 5 bases and J lost 5 bases. The CDR3 is made up of 15 amino acids.

The chain joins TRBV7-9 to TRBJ1-2, with 7 positions matching TRBD1. The clonotype originates from a woman aged 25-40 years with COVID-19, enrolled during active disease. The sample comprised peripheral blood. The CDR3 protein is CASSTRDSSWYGYTF. Written as DNA, the CDR3 is TGTGCCAGCAGCACCCGGGACAGTTCATGGTATGGCTACACCTTC.